One sample yielded the 13 T cell receptor beta chains listed below, sequenced in a study of OX40 agonist ivuxolimab in advanced cancers. Produced via immunoSEQ multiplex PCR; TCRdb's table is partial and in-frame only. Found here are roughly 82,000 clones, roughly 85% of them singletons; the top ten hold 0.85%. This sample comprised CD4+ or CD8+ T cells sorted from blood, obtained in a trial of the OX40 agonist ivuxolimab. These receptor sequences come from an adult with an advanced solid tumor such as melanoma, head and neck, liver or kidney cancer.

The chain is built from TRBV7-2 and TRBJ2-5, with TRBD1 matching 7 bases. Per the germline V gene, CDR1 is SGHTA and CDR2 is FQGNSA. The trim removed 2 bases at V and 1 base at J, leaving 7 bases unmatched. The CDR3 is made up of 16 amino acids. CDR3 bases: TGTGCCAGCAGCTTAAGGGGACAGAACTTCCAAGAGACCCAGTACTTC. Its protein product is CASSLRGQNFQETQYF.

The chain uses TRBV6-5 and TRBJ1-2, with D unclear. CDR3 length: 12 amino acids. The V end lost 7 bases, the J end lost 5 bases, and 11 bases lay between the germline ends. Germline values: CDR1 MNHEY, CDR2 SVGAGI. CDR3 in amino acids: CASTSEGYGYTF. CDR3 DNA sequence: TGTGCCAGCACCTCCGAAGGTTATGGCTACACCTTC.

V usage is TRBV5-1 and J usage is TRBJ2-7, with TRBD1 matching over 9 bases. V shed 3 bases and J 6 bases; nucleotides not matched to a gene: 10. CDR1 SGHRS and CDR2 YFSETQ come from the germline V gene. This CDR3 spans 15 amino acids. The CDR3 protein is CASSYQAGTGSEQYF. In nucleotides, the CDR3 is TGCGCCAGCAGCTACCAAGCCGGGACAGGGAGCGAGCAGTACTTC. Drawing the rest from reference TRBV5-1 and TRBJ2-7, the complete variable domain is KAGVTQTPRYLIKTRGQQVTLSCSPISGHRSVSWYQQTPGQGLQFLFEYFSETQRNKGNFPGRFSGRQFSNSRSEMNVSTLELGDSALYLCASSYQAGTGSEQYFGPGTRLTVT.

This chain links TRBV10-3 with TRBJ1-4; D possibly corresponds to TRBD1 (5 bases). CDR1 ENHRY and CDR2 SYGVKD come from the germline V gene. Trimming shortened V by 0 bases and J by 8 bases, and 13 bases separated the two germline ends. CDR3 length: 15 residues. CDR3 residues: CAISESRGEREKLFF. For the CDR3, the DNA is TGTGCCATCAGTGAGTCGCGGGGGGAGCGGGAAAAACTGTTTTTT.

This chain connects TRBV9 to TRBJ1-2; no clear D gene. Germline lookup yields CDR1 SGDLS and CDR2 YYNGEE. The CDR3 sequence is 13 residues long. V lost 2 bases and J lost 4, with 9 bases in between. In nucleotides, the CDR3 is TGTGCCAGCAGCGTCGGATTTTCCTATGGCTACACCTTC. Amino acid sequence: CASSVGFSYGYTF.

The V and J genes are TRBV30 and TRBJ1-3; no clear D. Germline V gene lookup returns CDR1 GTSNPN and CDR2 SVGIG (reference sequence). The CDR3 contains 13 residues. Trimming shortened V by 3 bases and J by 4 bases, and 10 bases separated the two germline ends. For the CDR3, the DNA is TGTGCCTGGAGGACGGCTCCGGGAAACACCATATATTTT. Encoded protein: CAWRTAPGNTIYF.

The chain recombines TRBV2 with TRBJ1-4; 10 nucleotides match TRBD1. V was pared by 8 bases and J by 16 bases, with 16 bases of the junction left unmatched. CDR1 and CDR2 from the germline V gene are SNHLY and FYNNEI. The CDR3 extends over 14 amino acids. CDR3 nucleotides: TGTGCCAGCGTACGAGGGACAGGGGATAATAGGGGGTTTTTT. Protein: CASVRGTGDNRGFF.

This sequence joins TRBV30 and TRBJ2-3, with a tentative D call TRBD2 (6 bases). The germline V gene has CDR1 GTSNPN and CDR2 SVGIG (reference sequence). The CDR3 length is 14 residues. Trimming took 4 bases from V and 7 from J, leaving 18 bases between them. CDR3 sequence (DNA): TGTGCCTGGACCCCCCCGGAGGGAGTAAATACGCAGTATTTT. Protein product: CAWTPPEGVNTQYF.

The rearrangement links TRBV11-2 to TRBJ2-1, with D maybe TRBD1 (5 bases). V dropped 1 base and J dropped 3 bases, with 10 bases sitting between them. CDR1 is SGHAT, CDR2 FQNNGV, per germline. The CDR3 consists of 15 residues. The CDR3 here is CASSLGTSDYNEQFF. The CDR3 DNA reads as TGTGCCAGCAGCTTAGGGACAAGTGACTACAATGAGCAGTTCTTC.

This clone was observed a few times. This chain connects TRBV11-1 to TRBJ1-6; D gene uncertain. This CDR3 spans 12 amino acids. CDR1 SGHAT and CDR2 FQDESV come from the germline V gene (reference sequence). The germline V and J ends were trimmed by 5 bases and 10 bases, with 9 bases remaining between them. CDR3 coding DNA: TGTGCCAGCAGCGAACCCGGCTCACCCCTCCACTTT. It is translated as CASSEPGSPLHF.

CDR3 DNA: TGTGCCAGCAGCACACAGAATTCACCCCTCCACTTT. Encoded protein: CASSTQNSPLHF. The V gene is TRBV5-8, the J gene TRBJ1-6; no clear D gene. CDR1 and CDR2 (germline): SGHTS, YDEGEE. CDR3 size: 12 residues. Trimming removed 4 bases from V and 7 bases from J, with 6 bases in between.

The chain has TRBV10-2 and TRBJ1-1; D possibly corresponds to TRBD1 (5 bases). The CDR3 totals 14 residues. The germline V gene has CDR1 WSHSY and CDR2 SAAADI. Trimming cost V 7 bases and J 3 bases, with 15 bases left between them. This chain's CDR3 is CASISAGSDTEAFF. DNA of the CDR3: TGCGCCAGCATCTCCGCAGGGAGTGACACTGAAGCTTTCTTT.

The rearrangement joins TRBV9 to TRBJ2-3; D is uncertain. The CDR3 runs 15 residues. The V gene's germline CDR1 is SGDLS and CDR2 YYNGEE. The germline V and J ends were trimmed by 4 bases and 6 bases, with 18 bases remaining between them. For the CDR3, the DNA is TGTGCCAGCAGCAACTCACCGGCAGGTGGGGATACGCAGTATTTT. It encodes CASSNSPAGGDTQYF.